The entry below describes one TCR beta chain. What it binds is not known. This may arise from a read error, as a much more abundant clone is one base away. Lacking the conserved final phenylalanine or tryptophan, this CDR3 likely reflects a read error. The library came from three nested PCR rounds adapted from ARM-PCR protocols. TCRdb called the multiplex PCR reads again in MiXCR, with one record for every CDR3 protein. The sample yields more than 85,000 distinct CDR3 sequences, 60% to 70% seen once. The data belong to a study of tumor and adjacent non-tumor tissue in lung cancer. Study-wide findings and caveats: Normal lung showed higher cumulative top 100 clone frequency than tumor. Compared with tumor, normal lung showed significantly lower TCR diversity. Tumor TCR diversity, when higher, was linked to shorter survival.

The template was RNA from unsorted bulk tissue. More than 3 cm separated this lung sample from the edge of the tumor. Germline V gene sequence: CDR1 SGHKS, CDR2 YYEKEE (reference sequence). Trimming took off 4 bases at V and 4 bases at J, with 15 bases between the two ends. This CDR3 contains 16 residues. This TCR was recovered from a man between 60 and 75 years old with non-small cell lung cancer. Sequenced input: distant non-tumor lung tissue. This chain joins TRBV5-5 and TRBJ1-6; D unresolved. As DNA, the CDR3 is TGTGCCAGCAGCCCAAACCCAGGACGGTATAATTCACCCCTCCACCTT. It specifies CASSPNPGRYNSPLHL.